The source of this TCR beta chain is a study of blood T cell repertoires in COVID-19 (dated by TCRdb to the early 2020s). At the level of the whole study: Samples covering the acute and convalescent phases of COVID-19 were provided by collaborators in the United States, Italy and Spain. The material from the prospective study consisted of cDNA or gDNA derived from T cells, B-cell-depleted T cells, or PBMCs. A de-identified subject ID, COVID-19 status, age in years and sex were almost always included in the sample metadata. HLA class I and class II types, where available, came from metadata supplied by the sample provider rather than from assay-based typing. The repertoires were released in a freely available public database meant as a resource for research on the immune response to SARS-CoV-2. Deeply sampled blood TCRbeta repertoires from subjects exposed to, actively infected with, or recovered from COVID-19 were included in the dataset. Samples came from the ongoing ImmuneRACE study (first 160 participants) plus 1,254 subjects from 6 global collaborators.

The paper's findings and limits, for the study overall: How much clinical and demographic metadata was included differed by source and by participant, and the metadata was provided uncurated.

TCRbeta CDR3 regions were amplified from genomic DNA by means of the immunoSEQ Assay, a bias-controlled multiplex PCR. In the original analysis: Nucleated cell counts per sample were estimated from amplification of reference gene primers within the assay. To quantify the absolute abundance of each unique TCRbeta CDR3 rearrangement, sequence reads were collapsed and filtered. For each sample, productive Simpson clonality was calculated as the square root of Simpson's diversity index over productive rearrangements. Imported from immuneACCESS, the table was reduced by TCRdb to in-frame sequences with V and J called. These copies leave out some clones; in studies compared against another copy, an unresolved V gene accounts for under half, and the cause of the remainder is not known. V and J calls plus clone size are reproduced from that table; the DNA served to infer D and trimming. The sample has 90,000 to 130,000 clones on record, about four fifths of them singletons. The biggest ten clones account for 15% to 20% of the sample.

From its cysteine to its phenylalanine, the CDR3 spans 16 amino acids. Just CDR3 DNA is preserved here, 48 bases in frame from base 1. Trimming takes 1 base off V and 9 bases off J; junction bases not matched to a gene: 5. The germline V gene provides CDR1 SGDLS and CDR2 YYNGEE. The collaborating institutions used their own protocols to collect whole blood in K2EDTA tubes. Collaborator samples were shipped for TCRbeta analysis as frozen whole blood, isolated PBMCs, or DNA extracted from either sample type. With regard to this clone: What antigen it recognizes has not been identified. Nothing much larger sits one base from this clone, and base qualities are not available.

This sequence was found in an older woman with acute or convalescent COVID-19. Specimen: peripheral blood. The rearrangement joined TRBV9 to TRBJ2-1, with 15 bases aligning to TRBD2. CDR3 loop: CASSVRTSGGAGEQFF. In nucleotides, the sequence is TGTGCCAGCAGCGTACGGACTAGCGGGGGGGCAGGTGAGCAGTTCTTC.